This T cell receptor beta chain was recorded in a study of CD8+CD57+ T cells in acquired aplastic anemia. Notes on the study in general: Patients and controls shared under 30 CD8+ CDR3 sequences, highly expressed in patients.

A single count supports this clonotype. Its antigen is undetermined. At one of its ends the junction is not consistent with the germline gene, which may arise from a read error. Patients sequenced had flow cytometry evidence of CD8+CD57+ cell expansion. No therapy had been given to the patients at the time of blood sampling. TCR beta VDJ and CDR3 profiling used genomic DNA as template. TCRdb reanalysed the reads using MiXCR and keeps one entry per CDR3 protein. The sample comprises around 180,000 distinct CDR3 sequences, about half of which are singletons, and under 2% rests with the top ten. The TCR was taken from a human donor with aplastic anemia. The source material was sorted CD4+, CD8+, or CD8+CD57+ T cells (not recorded which) from PBMCs.

Here the CDR3 DNA reads TGCAGTGCTATGCGGGGTGTAACTAATGAAAAACTGTTCTTT. Its translation: CSAMRGVTNEKLFF. V is TRBV20-1 and J is TRBJ1-4; D is uncertain. Germline V gives CDR1 DFQATT, CDR2 SNEGSKA (reference sequence). The length of the CDR3 is 14 residues.